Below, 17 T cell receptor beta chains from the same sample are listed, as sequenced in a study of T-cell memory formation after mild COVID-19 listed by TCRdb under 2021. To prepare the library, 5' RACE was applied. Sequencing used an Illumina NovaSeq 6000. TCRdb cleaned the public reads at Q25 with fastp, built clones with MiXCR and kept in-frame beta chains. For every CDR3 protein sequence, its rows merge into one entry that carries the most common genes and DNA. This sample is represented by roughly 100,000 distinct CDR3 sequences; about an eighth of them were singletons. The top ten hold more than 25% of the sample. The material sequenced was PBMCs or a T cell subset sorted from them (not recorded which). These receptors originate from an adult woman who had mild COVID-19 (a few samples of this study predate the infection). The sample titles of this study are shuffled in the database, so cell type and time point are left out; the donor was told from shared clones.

CDR3 sequence (DNA): TGTGCCAGCAGCTCCGGGAGCAATTACGAGCAGTACTTC. This encodes CASSSGSNYEQYF. V and J are TRBV7-6 and TRBJ2-7, with a tentative D call TRBD2 (6 bases). The CDR3 extends over 13 amino acids. In germline, CDR1 is SGHVS, CDR2 FNYEAQ. Trimming removed 4 bases at V and 4 bases at J, with 11 bases between.

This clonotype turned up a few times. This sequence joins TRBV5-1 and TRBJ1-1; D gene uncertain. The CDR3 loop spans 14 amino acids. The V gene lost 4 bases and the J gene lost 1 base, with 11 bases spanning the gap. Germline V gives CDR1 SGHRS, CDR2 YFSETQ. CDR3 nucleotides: TGCGCCAGCAGCCACACTGGACCGAACACTGAAGCTTTCTTT. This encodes CASSHTGPNTEAFF.

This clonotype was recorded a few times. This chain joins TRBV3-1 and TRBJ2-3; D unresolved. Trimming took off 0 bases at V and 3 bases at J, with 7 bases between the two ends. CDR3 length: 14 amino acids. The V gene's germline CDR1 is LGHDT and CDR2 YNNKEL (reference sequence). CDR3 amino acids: CASSQDLGTDTQYF. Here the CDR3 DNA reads TGTGCCAGCAGCCAAGATCTTGGAACAGATACGCAGTATTTT.

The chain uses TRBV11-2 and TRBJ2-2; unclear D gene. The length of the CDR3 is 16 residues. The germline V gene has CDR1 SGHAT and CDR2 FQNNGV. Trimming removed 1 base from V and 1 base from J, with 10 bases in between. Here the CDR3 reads CASSLARVGNTGELFF. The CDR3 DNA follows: TGTGCCAGCAGCTTAGCTCGGGTGGGGAACACCGGGGAGCTGTTTTTT.

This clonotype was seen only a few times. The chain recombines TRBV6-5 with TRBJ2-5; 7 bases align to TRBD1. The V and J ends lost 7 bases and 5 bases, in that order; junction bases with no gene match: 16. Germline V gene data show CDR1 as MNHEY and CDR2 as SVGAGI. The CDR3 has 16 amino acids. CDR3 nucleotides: TGTGCCAGCACCCTGTCCCGAGGGGGCGAAGGGGAGACCCAGTACTTC. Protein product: CASTLSRGGEGETQYF.

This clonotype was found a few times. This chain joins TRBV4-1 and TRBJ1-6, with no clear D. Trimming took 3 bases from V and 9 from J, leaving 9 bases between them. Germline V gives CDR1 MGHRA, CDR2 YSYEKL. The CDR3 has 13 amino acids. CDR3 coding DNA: TGCGCCAGCAGCCAGACGGATCCTTCACCCCTCCACTTT. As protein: CASSQTDPSPLHF.

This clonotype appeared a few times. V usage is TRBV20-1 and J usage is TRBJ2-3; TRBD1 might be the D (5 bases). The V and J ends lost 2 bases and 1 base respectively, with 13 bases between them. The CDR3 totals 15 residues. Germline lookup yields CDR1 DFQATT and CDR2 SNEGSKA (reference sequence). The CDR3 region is CSARSGSSGTDTQYF. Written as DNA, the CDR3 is TGCAGTGCTAGATCAGGGTCCTCTGGCACAGATACGCAGTATTTT.

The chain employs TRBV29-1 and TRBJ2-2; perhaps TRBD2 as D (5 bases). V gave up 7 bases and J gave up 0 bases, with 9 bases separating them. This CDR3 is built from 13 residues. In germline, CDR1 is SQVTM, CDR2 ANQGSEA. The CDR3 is CSGSAANTGELFF. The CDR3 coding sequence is TGCAGCGGTTCAGCGGCGAACACCGGGGAGCTGTTTTTT.

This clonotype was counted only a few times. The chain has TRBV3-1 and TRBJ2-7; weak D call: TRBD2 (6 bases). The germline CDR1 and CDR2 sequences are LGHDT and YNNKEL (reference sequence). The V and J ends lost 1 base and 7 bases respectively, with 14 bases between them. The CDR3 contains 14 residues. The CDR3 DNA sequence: TGTGCCAGCAGCCAAGCGGTCGGGAGCGAAGAGCAGTACTTC. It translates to CASSQAVGSEEQYF.

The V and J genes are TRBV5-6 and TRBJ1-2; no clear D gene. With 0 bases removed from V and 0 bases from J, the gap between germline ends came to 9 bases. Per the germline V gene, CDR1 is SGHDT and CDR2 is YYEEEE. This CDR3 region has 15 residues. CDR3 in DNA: TGTGCCAGCAGCTTGGACTGGGGAGCTAACTATGGCTACACCTTC. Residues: CASSLDWGANYGYTF.

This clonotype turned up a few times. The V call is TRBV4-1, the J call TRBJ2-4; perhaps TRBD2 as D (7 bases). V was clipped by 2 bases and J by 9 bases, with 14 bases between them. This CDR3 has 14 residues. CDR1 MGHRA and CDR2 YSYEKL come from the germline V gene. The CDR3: CASSQYRGAGIQYF. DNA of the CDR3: TGCGCCAGCAGCCAATATCGGGGGGCTGGCATTCAGTACTTC.

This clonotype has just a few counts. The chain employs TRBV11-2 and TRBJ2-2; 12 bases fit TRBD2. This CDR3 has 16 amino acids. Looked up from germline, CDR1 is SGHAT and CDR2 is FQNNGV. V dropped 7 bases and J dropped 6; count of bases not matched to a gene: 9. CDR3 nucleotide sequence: TGTGCCAGCATAGGACTAGCGGGATCCGTTGCCGGGGAGCTGTTTTTT. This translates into CASIGLAGSVAGELFF.

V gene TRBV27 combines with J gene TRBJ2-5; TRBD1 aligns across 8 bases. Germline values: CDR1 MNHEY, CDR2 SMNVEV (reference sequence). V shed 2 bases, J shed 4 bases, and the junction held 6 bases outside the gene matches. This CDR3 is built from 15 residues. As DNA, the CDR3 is TGTGCCAGCAGTTTACAGGACAGGGTGGGAGAGACCCAGTACTTC. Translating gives CASSLQDRVGETQYF.

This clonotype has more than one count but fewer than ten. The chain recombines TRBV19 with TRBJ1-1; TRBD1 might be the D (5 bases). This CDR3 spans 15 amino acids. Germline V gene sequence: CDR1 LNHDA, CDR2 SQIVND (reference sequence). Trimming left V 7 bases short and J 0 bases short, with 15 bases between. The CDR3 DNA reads TGTGCCAGTAATAAGGGACCCCCTCTGAACACTGAAGCTTTCTTT. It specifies CASNKGPPLNTEAFF.

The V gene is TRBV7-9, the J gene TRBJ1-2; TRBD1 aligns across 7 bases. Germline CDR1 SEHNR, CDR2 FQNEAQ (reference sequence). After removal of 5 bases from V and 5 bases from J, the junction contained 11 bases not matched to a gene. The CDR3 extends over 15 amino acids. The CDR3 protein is CASSVEPGQRYGYTF. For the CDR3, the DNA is TGTGCCAGCAGCGTCGAACCGGGACAGAGATATGGCTACACCTTC.

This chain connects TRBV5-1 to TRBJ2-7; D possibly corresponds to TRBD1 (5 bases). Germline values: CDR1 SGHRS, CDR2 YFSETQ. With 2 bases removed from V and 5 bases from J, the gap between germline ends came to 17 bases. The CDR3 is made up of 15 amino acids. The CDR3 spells CASSFTQGTPNEQYF. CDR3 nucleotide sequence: TGCGCCAGCAGCTTCACCCAGGGTACCCCCAACGAGCAGTACTTC. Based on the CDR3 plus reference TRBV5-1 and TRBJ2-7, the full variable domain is KAGVTQTPRYLIKTRGQQVTLSCSPISGHRSVSWYQQTPGQGLQFLFEYFSETQRNKGNFPGRFSGRQFSNSRSEMNVSTLELGDSALYLCASSFTQGTPNEQYFGPGTRLTVT.

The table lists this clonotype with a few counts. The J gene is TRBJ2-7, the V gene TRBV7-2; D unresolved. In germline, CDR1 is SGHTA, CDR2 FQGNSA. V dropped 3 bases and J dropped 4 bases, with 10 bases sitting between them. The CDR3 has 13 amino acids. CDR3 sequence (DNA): TGTGCCAGCAGCTTTTATCAGAGTTACGAGCAGTACTTC. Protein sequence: CASSFYQSYEQYF. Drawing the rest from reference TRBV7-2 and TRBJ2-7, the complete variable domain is GAGVSQSPSNKVTEKGKDVELRCDPISGHTALYWYRQSLGQGLEFLIYFQGNSAPDKSGLPSDRFSAERTGGSVSTLTIQRTQQEDSAVYLCASSFYQSYEQYFGPGTRLTVT.